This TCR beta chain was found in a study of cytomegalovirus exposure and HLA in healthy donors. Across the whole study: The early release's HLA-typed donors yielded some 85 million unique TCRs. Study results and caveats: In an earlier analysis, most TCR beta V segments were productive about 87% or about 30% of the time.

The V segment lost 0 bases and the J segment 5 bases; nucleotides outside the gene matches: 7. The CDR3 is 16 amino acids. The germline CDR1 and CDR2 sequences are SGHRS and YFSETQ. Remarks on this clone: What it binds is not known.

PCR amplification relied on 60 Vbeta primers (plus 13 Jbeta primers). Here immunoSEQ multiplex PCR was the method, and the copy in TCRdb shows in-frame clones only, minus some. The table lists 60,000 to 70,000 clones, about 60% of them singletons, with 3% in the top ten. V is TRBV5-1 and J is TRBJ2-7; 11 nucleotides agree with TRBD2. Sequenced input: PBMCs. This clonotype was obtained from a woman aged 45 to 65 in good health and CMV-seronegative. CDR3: CASSLALTSGVHEQYF. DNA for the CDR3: TGCGCCAGCAGCTTGGCTCTGACTAGCGGGGTCCACGAGCAGTACTTC.